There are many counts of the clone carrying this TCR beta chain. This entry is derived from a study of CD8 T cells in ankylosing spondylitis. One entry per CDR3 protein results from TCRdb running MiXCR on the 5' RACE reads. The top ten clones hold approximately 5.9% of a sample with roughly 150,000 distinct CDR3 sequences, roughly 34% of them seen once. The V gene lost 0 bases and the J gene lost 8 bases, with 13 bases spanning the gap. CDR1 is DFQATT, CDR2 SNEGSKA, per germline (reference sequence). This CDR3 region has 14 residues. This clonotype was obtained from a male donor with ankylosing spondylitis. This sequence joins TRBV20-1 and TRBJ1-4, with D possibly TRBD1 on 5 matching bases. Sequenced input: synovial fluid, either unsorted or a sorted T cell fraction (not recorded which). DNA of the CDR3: TGCAGTGCTAGAGATCGGCAGGGCTGGGAAAAACTGTTTTTT. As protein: CSARDRQGWEKLFF.